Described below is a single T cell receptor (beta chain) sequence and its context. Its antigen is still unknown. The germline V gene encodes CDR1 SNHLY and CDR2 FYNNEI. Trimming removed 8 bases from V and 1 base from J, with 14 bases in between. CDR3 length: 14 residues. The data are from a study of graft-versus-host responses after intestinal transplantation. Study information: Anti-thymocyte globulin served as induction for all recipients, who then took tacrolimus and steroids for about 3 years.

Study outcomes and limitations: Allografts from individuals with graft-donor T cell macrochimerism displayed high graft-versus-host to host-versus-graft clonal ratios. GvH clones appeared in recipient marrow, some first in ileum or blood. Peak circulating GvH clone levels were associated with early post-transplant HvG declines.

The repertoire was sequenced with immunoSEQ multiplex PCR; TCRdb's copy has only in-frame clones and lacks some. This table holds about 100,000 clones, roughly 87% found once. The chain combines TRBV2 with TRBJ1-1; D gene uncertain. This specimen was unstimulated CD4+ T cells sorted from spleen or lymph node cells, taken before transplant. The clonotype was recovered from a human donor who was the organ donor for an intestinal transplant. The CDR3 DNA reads TGTGCCAGCTCTCGTTTGGGAGGGAACACTGAAGCTTTCTTT. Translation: CASSRLGGNTEAFF.